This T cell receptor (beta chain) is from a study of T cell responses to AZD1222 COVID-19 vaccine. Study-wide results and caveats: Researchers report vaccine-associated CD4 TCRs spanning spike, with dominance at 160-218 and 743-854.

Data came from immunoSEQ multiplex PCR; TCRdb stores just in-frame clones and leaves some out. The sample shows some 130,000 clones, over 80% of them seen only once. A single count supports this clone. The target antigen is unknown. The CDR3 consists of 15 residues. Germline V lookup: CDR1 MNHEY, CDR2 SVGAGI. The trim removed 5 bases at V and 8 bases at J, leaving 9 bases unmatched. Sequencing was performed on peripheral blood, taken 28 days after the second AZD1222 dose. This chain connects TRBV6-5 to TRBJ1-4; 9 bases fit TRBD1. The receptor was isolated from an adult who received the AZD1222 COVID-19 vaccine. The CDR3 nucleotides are TGTGCCAGCAGTCTCACAGGGGGCGCGAGCGAAAAACTGTTTTTT. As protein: CASSLTGGASEKLFF.